This record looks at one T cell receptor beta chain sequence and its context. Its antigen is unidentified. The identical CDR3 is also encoded by other nucleotide sequences in the sample. Trimming stripped 3 bases from V and 4 bases from J, with 10 bases between. Germline CDR1 and CDR2: MDHEN and SYDVKM. The CDR3 loop spans 14 amino acids. The data were obtained in a study of shared clonotypes between healthy human individuals. Healthy and HIV-negative, the adult donors had no recent acute infections or vaccinations. General study results and limits: Generally, naive subsets came out with larger estimated richness than memory subsets. Sampling used blood alone; tissue repertoires probably differ. The expectation was that sequencing depth would affect clonotype sharing among donors.

The repertoire was sequenced with immunoSEQ multiplex PCR; TCRdb's copy has only in-frame clones and lacks some. The sample contains millions of clones, approximately 93% of which appear only once. The chain combines TRBV28 with TRBJ2-1; D may match TRBD1 or TRBD2 (5 bases each). This TCR came from a man between 18 and 35 years old in good health. Some clones in this sample may be carry-over from other donors' samples. Sequencing was performed on naive CD4+ T cells from PBMCs. Subset specified: CD45RA+ positively selected. Here the CDR3 DNA reads TGTGCCAGCAGTTTTCGGGGCTCTTACAATGAGCAGTTCTTC. This codes for CASSFRGSYNEQFF.